This T cell receptor (beta chain) was recovered during a study of blood T cell repertoires in COVID-19. About the research overall: T cells, B-cell-depleted T cells, or PBMCs supplied cDNA or gDNA.

Trimming cost V 4 bases and J 1 base; bases outside gene matches: 8. Per the germline V gene, CDR1 is SGHRS and CDR2 is YFSETQ. This CDR3 is built from 17 residues. Assay used: immunoSEQ multiplex PCR; TCRdb lists only in-frame clones, some missing. The sample contains some 86,000 clones, over 75% of which appear only once. The clonotype comes from a woman in her sixties or seventies with acute or convalescent COVID-19. The V call is TRBV5-1, the J call TRBJ2-3; 11 positions match TRBD2. The sequencing sample was made of peripheral blood. CDR3 in amino acids: CASSPGTSGWGTDTQYF. DNA for the CDR3: TGCGCCAGCAGCCCCGGGACTAGCGGATGGGGCACAGATACGCAGTATTTT.